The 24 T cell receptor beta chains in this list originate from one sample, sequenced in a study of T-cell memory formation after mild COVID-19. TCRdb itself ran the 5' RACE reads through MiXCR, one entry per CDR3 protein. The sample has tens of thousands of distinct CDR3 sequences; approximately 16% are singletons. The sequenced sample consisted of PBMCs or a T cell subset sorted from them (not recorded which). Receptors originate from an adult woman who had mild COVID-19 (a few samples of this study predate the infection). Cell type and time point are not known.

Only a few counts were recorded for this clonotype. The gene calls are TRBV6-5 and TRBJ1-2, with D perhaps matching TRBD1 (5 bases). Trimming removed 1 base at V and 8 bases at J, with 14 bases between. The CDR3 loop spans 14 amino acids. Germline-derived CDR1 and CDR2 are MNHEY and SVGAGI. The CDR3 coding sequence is TGTGCCAGCAGTTACTATCAGGGAGGGAAGGGCTACACCTTC. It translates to CASSYYQGGKGYTF.

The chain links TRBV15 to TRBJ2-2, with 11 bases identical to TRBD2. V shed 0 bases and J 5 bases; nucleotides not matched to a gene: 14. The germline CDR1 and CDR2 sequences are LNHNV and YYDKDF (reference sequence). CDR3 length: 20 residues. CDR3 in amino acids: CATSRDVEVLASGGTGELFF. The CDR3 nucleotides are TGTGCCACCAGCAGAGATGTAGAGGTGTTGGCTAGCGGGGGGACCGGGGAGCTGTTTTTT.

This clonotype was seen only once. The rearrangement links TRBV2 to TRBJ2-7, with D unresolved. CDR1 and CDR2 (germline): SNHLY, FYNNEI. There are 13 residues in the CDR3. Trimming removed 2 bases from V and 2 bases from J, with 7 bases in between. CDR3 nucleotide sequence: TGTGCCAGCAGTGAACGGCTTACCTACGAGCAGTACTTC. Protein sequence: CASSERLTYEQYF. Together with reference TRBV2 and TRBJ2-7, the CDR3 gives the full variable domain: EPEVTQTPSHQVTQMGQEVILRCVPISNHLYFYWYRQILGQKVEFLVSFYNNEISEKSEIFDDQFSVERPDGSNFTLKIRSTKLEDSAMYFCASSERLTYEQYFGPGTRLTVT.

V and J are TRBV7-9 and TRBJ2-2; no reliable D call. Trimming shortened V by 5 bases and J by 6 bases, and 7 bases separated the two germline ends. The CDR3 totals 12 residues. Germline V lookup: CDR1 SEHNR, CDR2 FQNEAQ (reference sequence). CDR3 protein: CASSVRAGELFF. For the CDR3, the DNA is TGTGCCAGCAGCGTGAGAGCCGGGGAGCTGTTTTTT.

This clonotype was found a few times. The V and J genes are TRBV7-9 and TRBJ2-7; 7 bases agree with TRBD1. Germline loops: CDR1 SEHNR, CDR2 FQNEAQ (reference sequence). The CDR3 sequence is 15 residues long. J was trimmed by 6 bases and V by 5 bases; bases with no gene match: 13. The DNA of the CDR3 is TGTGCCAGCAGCCCCGGGACAGACCCTTTAGGCGAGCAGTACTTC. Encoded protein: CASSPGTDPLGEQYF.

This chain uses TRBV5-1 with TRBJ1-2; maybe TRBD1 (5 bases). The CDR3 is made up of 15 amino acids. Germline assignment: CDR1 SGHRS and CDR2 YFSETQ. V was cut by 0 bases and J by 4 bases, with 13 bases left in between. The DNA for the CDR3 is TGCGCCAGCAGCTTGGGACGGGGGTATGGCTATGGCTACACCTTC. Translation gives CASSLGRGYGYGYTF. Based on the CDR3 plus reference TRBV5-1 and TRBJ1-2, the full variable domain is KAGVTQTPRYLIKTRGQQVTLSCSPISGHRSVSWYQQTPGQGLQFLFEYFSETQRNKGNFPGRFSGRQFSNSRSEMNVSTLELGDSALYLCASSLGRGYGYGYTFGSGTRLTVV.

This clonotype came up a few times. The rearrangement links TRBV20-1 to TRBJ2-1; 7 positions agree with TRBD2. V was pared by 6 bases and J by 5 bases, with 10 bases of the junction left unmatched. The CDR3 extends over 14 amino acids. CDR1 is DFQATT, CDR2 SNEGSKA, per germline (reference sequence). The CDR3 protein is CSAQVTSRNNEQFF. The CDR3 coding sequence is TGCAGTGCGCAGGTGACTAGCAGAAACAATGAGCAGTTCTTC.

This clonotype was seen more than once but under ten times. The CDR3 spells CASSYSRRPLDEQYF. DNA for the CDR3: TGTGCCAGCAGTTACTCGCGCAGGCCTCTCGACGAGCAGTACTTC. This rearrangement joins TRBV6-5 to TRBJ2-7, with D unclear. The CDR3 covers 15 residues. Germline V gene sequence: CDR1 MNHEY, CDR2 SVGAGI. V was pared by 0 bases and J by 5 bases, with 14 bases between.

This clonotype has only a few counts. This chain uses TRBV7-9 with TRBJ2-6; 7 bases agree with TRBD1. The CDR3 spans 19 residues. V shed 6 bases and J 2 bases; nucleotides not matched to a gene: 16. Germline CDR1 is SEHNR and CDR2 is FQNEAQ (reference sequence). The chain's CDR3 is CASRTTLQGRSAGANVLTF. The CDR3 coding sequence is TGTGCCAGCAGAACCACACTACAGGGGCGAAGCGCTGGGGCCAACGTCCTGACTTTC.

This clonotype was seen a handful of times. CDR3 sequence reads: CASSSGQVTDTQYF. The CDR3 nucleotides read TGTGCCAGCAGCTCGGGACAGGTCACAGATACGCAGTATTTT. V is TRBV7-8 and J is TRBJ2-3, with 8 positions matching TRBD1. Losses at the gene ends were 4 bases for V and 2 bases for J; bases not matched to a gene: 2. Per germline, CDR1 SGHVS and CDR2 FQNEAQ. The CDR3 length is 14 residues.

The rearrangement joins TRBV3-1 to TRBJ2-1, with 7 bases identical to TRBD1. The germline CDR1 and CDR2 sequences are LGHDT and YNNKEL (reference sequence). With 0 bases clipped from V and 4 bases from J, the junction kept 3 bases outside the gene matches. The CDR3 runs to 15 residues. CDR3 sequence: CASSQEGQFYNEQFF. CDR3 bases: TGTGCCAGCAGCCAAGAGGGACAGTTTTACAATGAGCAGTTCTTC.

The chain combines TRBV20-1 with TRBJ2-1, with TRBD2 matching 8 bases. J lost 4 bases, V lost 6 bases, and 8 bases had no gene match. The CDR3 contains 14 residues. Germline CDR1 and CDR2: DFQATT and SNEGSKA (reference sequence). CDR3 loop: CSASSGSKYNEQFF. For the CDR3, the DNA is TGCAGTGCGTCGAGCGGGAGTAAGTACAATGAGCAGTTCTTC.

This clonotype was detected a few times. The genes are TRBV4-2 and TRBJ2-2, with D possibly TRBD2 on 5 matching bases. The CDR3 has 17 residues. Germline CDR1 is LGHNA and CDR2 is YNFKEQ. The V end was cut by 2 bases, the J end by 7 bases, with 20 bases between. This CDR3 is CASSQHTSNGYGGELFF. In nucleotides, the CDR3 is TGTGCCAGCAGCCAACATACTAGTAACGGGTACGGCGGGGAGCTGTTTTTT.

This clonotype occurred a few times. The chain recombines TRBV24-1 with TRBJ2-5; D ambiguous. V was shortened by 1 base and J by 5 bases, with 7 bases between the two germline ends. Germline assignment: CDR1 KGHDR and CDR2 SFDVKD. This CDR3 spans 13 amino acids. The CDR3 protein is CATSDLTAETQYF. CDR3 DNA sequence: TGTGCCACCAGTGATTTAACGGCGGAGACCCAGTACTTC.

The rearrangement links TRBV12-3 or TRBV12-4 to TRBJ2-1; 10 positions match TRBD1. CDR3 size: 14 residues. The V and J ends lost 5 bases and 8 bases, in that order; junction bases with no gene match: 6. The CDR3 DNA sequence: TGTGCCAGCAGTCGAAACGACAGGGGGCATGAGCAGTTCTTC. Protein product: CASSRNDRGHEQFF.

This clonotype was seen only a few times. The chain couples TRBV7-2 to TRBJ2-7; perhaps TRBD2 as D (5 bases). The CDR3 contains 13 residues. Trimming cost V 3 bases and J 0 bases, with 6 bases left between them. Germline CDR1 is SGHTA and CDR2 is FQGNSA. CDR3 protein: CASSFGLSYEQYF. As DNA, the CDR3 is TGTGCCAGCAGCTTCGGACTCTCCTACGAGCAGTACTTC. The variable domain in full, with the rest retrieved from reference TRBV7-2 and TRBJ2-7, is GAGVSQSPSNKVTEKGKDVELRCDPISGHTALYWYRQSLGQGLEFLIYFQGNSAPDKSGLPSDRFSAERTGGSVSTLTIQRTQQEDSAVYLCASSFGLSYEQYFGPGTRLTVT.

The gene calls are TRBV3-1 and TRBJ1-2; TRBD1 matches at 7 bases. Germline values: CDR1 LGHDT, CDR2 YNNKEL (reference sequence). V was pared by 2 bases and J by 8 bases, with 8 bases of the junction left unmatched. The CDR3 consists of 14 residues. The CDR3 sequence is CASSQTSGGHGYTF. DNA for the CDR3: TGTGCCAGCAGCCAAACGTCAGGGGGGCACGGCTACACCTTC.

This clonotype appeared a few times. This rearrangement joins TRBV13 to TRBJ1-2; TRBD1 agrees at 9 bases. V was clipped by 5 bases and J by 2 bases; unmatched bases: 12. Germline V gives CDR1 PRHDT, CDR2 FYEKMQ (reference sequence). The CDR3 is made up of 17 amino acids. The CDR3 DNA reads TGTGCCAGCAGCCCCCGCCCGACAGGGGGATCCAACTATGGCTACACCTTC. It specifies CASSPRPTGGSNYGYTF.

Here the CDR3 DNA reads TGTGCCACCAGTGCTCGGGTGGGGGGCGAGCAGTACTTC. Translated: CATSARVGGEQYF. V is TRBV24-1 and J is TRBJ2-7, with D perhaps matching TRBD2 (6 bases). V lost 5 bases to trimming and J lost 6 bases, with 13 bases between them. This CDR3 is built from 13 residues. CDR1 and CDR2 (germline): KGHDR, SFDVKD.

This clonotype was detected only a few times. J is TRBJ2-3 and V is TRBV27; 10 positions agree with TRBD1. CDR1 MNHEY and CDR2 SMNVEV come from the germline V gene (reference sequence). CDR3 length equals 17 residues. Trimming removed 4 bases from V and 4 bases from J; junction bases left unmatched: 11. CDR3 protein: CASSWTGGSLFPDTQYF. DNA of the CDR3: TGTGCCAGCAGTTGGACAGGGGGTTCTCTCTTCCCAGATACGCAGTATTTT.

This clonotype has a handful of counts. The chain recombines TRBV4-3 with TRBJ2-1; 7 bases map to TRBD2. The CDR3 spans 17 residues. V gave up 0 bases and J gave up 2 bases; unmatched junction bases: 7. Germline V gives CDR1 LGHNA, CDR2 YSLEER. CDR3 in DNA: TGCGCCAGCAGCCAAGAGGGAGGGAATGAACCCTACAATGAGCAGTTCTTC. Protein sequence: CASSQEGGNEPYNEQFF.

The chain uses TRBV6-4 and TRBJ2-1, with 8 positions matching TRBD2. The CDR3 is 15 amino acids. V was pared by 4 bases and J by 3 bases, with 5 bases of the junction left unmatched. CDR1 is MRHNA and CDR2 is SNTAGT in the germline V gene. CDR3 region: CASSVSGGGYNEQFF. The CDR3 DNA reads TGTGCCAGCAGTGTGAGCGGGGGAGGCTACAATGAGCAGTTCTTC.

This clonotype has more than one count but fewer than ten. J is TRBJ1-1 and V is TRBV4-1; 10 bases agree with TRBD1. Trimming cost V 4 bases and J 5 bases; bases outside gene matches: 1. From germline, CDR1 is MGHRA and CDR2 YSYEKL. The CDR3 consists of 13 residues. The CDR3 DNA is TGCGCCAGCAGCCGGACAGGGGGAACTGAAGCTTTCTTT. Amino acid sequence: CASSRTGGTEAFF.

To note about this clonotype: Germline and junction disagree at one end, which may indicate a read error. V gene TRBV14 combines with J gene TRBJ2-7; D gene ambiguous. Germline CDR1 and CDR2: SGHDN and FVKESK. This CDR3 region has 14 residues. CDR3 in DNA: TGTGACAGCAGCCAAGATACGTGGGATTACGAGCAGTACTTC. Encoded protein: CDSSQDTWDYEQYF.